The present T cell receptor (beta chain) was sequenced within a study of T cells in Graves' hyperthyroidism and ophthalmopathy. This clonotype turned up a few times. The ends lost 4 bases at V and 7 bases at J; junction bases unmatched: 19. This CDR3 contains 19 residues. The germline CDR1 and CDR2 sequences are LGHDT and YNNKEL (reference sequence). Amplified TCR beta CDR3 regions came from RNA transcripts. First-round RT-PCR with HTBI primers amplified the TCR CDR3 region. TCRdb re-called the multiplex PCR reads through MiXCR, storing one row per CDR3 protein. The sample yields 300,000 to 500,000 distinct CDR3 sequences, around an eighth seen once.

The chain combines TRBV3-1 with TRBJ2-1; TRBD2 agrees at 10 bases. Sample: blood. The sequence was obtained from a man aged 45 to 65 with Graves' ophthalmopathy. The CDR3 nucleotides are TGTGCCAGCAGCCGAGATCCGCTAGCGGGAGTTCTAAGTTGGAATGAGCAGTTCTTC. This encodes CASSRDPLAGVLSWNEQFF.